This T cell receptor (beta chain) was observed in a study of CD4 and CD8 cells across lung adenocarcinoma regions. Trimming at V came to 5 bases and at J to 4 bases, leaving 0 bases not matched to a gene. Looked up from germline, CDR1 is DFQATT and CDR2 is SNEGSKA (reference sequence). This CDR3 has 13 amino acids. The patients had localized lung adenocarcinoma, a non-small cell subtype. MiXCR, applied by TCRdb to the PCR reads, yields one record per CDR3 protein. The table shows about 16,000 distinct CDR3 sequences, with roughly 50% occurring only once. Material for sequencing was CD8+ T cells from the center of a lung tumor. The genes are TRBV20-1 and TRBJ2-3, with 13 bases lining up with TRBD2. The receptor was isolated from a female donor with lung adenocarcinoma. The CD4 and CD8 labels of this study may be unreliable. The CDR3 sequence is CSAGLAGADTQYF. CDR3 in DNA: TGCAGTGCTGGACTAGCGGGGGCAGATACGCAGTATTTT.